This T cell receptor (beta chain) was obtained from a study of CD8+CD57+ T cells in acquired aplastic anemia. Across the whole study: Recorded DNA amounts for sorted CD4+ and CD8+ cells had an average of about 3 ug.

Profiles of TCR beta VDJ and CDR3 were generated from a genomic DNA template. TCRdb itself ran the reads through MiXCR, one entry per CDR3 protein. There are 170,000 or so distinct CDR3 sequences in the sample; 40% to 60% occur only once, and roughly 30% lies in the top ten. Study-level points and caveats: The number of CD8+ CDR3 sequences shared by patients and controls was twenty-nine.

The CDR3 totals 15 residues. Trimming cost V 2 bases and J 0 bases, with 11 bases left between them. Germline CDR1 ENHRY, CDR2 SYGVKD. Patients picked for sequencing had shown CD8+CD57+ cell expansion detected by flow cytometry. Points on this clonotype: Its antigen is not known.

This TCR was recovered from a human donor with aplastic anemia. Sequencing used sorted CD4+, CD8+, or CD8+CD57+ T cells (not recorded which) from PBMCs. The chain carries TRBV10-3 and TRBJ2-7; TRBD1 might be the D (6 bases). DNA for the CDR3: TGTGCCATCAGTGAGAGTCACAGGGTCTCCTACGAGCAGTACTTC. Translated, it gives CAISESHRVSYEQYF.